This T cell receptor beta chain was retrieved from a study of T cell repertoires in aging, cancer and after chemotherapy. The wider study: Donors were grouped into six age bands spanning 30 or younger through 70 or older. Paired samples before and after chemotherapy came from glioblastoma patients receiving temozolomide-based therapy.

The template was genomic DNA from peripheral blood, not RNA. Overall study results and limits: Age-matched healthy donors had significantly more diverse, less clonal blood TCR repertoires than untreated cancer patients. In cancer patients, declining TCR diversity with age involved lost richness and lost evenness.

Rearranged V-D-J TRB sequences were amplified with a mixed TRB-A/B primer pool. TCRdb processed the multiplex PCR reads anew with MiXCR; each CDR3 protein has one entry. The repertoire includes over a thousand distinct CDR3 sequences, around 30% of them detected once, and approximately 37% sits in the top ten. The CDR3 consists of 17 residues. Deletions cut 0 bases from V and 4 bases from J, with 13 bases between. The germline V gene encodes CDR1 LGHNA and CDR2 YNFKEQ. This clonotype has a single count. As yet, its antigen is unknown. What was sequenced was blood. The chain links TRBV4-2 to TRBJ1-6; TRBD1 is a possible D gene (5 bases). The sequence came from a human donor with a solid tumor. The CDR3 is CASSQDPAGNYNSPLHF. The DNA of the CDR3 is TGTGCCAGCAGCCAAGATCCAGCAGGGAATTATAATTCACCCCTCCACTTT.